The clone carrying this T cell receptor (beta chain) came up many times. What it binds is unknown. The iRepertoire nested amplicon-rescue multiplex PCR amplified TCR alpha and beta CDR3s from RNA. For one-step reverse transcription and amplification, roughly 95-450 ng of tissue mRNA or PBMC total RNA was used. TCRdb itself ran the multiplex PCR reads through MiXCR, one entry per CDR3 protein. The sample lists some 180,000 distinct CDR3 sequences, 32% seen once, with 20% to 25% in the top ten. These data come from a study of glioma-infiltrating T cells. Findings and caveats of the study: CDR3 overlap between tissue and blood was very small.

Germline assignment: CDR1 MGHRA and CDR2 YSYEKL. The CDR3 sequence is 16 residues long. Trimming took 4 bases from V and 2 from J, leaving 15 bases between them. This chain joins TRBV4-1 and TRBJ1-5, with unresolved D. Sequenced sample: glioma tissue, nonneoplastic brain tissue, or PBMCs (not recorded which). This clonotype was sampled from a human donor with low-grade glioma or glioblastoma, undergoing nonglioma brain surgery, or in good health (not recorded which). As DNA, the CDR3 is TGCGCCAGCAGCCCTCGACGGGAGGCACGCAATCAGCCCCAGCATTTT. The encoded protein is CASSPRREARNQPQHF.